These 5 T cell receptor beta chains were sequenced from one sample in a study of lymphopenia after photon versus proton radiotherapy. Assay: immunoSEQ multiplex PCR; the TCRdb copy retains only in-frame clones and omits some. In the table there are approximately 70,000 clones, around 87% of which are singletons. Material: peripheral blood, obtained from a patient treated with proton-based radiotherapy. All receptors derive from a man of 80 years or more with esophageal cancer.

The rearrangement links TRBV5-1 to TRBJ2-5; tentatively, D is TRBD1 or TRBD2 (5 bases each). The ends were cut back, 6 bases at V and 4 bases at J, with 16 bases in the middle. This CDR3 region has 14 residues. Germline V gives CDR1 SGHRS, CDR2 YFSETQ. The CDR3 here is CASNLAGAGETQYF. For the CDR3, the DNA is TGCGCCAGCAACCTTGCCGGGGCGGGAGAGACCCAGTACTTC.

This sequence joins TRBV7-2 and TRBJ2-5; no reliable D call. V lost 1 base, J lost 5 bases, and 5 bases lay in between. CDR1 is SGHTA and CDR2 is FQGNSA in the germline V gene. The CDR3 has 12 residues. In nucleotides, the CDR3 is TGTGCCAGCAGCTTAGATCGGGAGACCCAGTACTTC. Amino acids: CASSLDRETQYF.

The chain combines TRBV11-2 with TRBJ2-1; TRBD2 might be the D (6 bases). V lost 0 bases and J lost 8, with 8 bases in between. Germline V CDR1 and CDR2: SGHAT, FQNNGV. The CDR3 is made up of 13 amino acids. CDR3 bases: TGTGCCAGCAGCTTAGATTGGGGGGATGAGCAGTTCTTC. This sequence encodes CASSLDWGDEQFF.

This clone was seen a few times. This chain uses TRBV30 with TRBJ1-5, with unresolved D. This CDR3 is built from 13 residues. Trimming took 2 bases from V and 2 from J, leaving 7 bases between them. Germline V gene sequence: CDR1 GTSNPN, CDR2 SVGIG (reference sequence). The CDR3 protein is CAWSSAGNQPQHF. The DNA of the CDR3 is TGTGCCTGGAGTTCCGCGGGCAATCAGCCCCAGCATTTT.

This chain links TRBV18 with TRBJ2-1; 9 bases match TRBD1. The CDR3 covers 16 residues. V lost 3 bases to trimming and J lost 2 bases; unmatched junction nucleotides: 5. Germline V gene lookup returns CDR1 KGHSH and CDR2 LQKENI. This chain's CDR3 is CASSPGTGSAYNEQFF. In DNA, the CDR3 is TGTGCCAGCTCACCCGGGACAGGGAGCGCCTACAATGAGCAGTTCTTC. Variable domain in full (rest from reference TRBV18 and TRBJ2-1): NAGVMQNPRHLVRRRGQEARLRCSPMKGHSHVYWYRQLPEEGLKFMVYLQKENIIDESGMPKERFSAEFPKEGPSILRIQQVVRGDSAAYFCASSPGTGSAYNEQFFGPGTRLTVL.